Presented here are 29 T cell receptor beta chains from one specimen sequenced in a study of blood T cell repertoires in COVID-19. Clones were read by immunoSEQ multiplex PCR, and TCRdb kept only the in-frame ones, dropping some. Among approximately 90,000 clones listed, about 85% were seen once. The specimen was peripheral blood. These receptors were taken from a man in his forties or fifties with acute or convalescent COVID-19.

This chain joins TRBV7-6 and TRBJ2-2; D is unresolved. V was cut by 2 bases and J by 0 bases, with 7 bases left in between. The CDR3 has 15 amino acids. Germline V gene lookup returns CDR1 SGHVS and CDR2 FNYEAQ. CDR3 sequence: CASSLRLANTGELFF. The CDR3 DNA sequence: TGTGCCAGCAGCTTACGGCTAGCGAACACCGGGGAGCTGTTTTTT.

The chain carries TRBV5-1 and TRBJ2-7, with TRBD2 identical over 11 bases. The CDR3 has 15 residues. The junction had 8 bases not matched to a gene; V was cut back by 4 bases and J by 5 bases. Germline V gene data show CDR1 as SGHRS and CDR2 as YFSETQ. CDR3 residues: CASSPLAGGPNEQYF. CDR3 DNA: TGCGCCAGCAGCCCTTTAGCGGGAGGGCCCAACGAGCAGTACTTC.

The CDR3 DNA reads as TGTGCCATCAGGGGGACAGGGGGCACTGAAGCTTTCTTT. Amino acid sequence: CAIRGTGGTEAFF. The chain combines TRBV10-3 with TRBJ1-1; 11 nucleotides agree with TRBD1. Germline CDR1 ENHRY, CDR2 SYGVKD. The CDR3 totals 13 residues. The J segment lost 4 bases and the V segment lost 6 bases, leaving 1 base of the junction unmatched.

This CDR3 reads CASSPRLAGDTQYF. For the CDR3, the DNA is TGTGCCAGCAGCCCCAGGTTAGCGGGAGATACGCAGTATTTT. This chain connects TRBV3-1 (or the pseudogene TRBV3-2) to TRBJ2-3, with TRBD2 matching over 7 bases. Looked up from germline, CDR1 is LGHDT and CDR2 is YNNKEL (reference sequence). The CDR3 loop spans 14 amino acids. The J segment lost 5 bases and the V segment lost 4 bases, leaving 6 bases of the junction unmatched.

This rearrangement joins TRBV6-5 to TRBJ2-7, with D possibly being TRBD2 (6 bases). The germline V and J ends were trimmed by 1 base and 5 bases, with 9 bases remaining between them. The CDR3 is made up of 13 amino acids. Germline assignment: CDR1 MNHEY and CDR2 SVGAGI. The CDR3 sequence is CASSYFSSDEQYF. In DNA form, the CDR3 reads TGTGCCAGCAGTTACTTCTCTAGCGACGAGCAGTACTTC.

This clone showed up just once. The chain is built from TRBV7-7 and TRBJ2-5; TRBD2 is a possible D gene (6 bases). The V and J ends lost 4 bases and 1 base respectively, with 10 bases between them. This CDR3 contains 14 residues. The V gene's germline CDR1 is SSHAT and CDR2 FNYEAQ (reference sequence). The CDR3 nucleotides are TGTGCCAGCAGCTCGGGACTGCTCCAAGAGACCCAGTACTTC. This translates into CASSSGLLQETQYF.

The chain has TRBV2 and TRBJ1-2, with no clear D. This CDR3 has 16 amino acids. The germline V gene encodes CDR1 SNHLY and CDR2 FYNNEI. V dropped 1 base and J dropped 8 bases, with 20 bases sitting between them. The CDR3: CASSEEGPGGSGGYTF. The CDR3 nucleotides read TGTGCCAGCAGTGAAGAAGGGCCCGGAGGCAGCGGAGGCTACACCTTC.

The chain is built from TRBV7-2 and TRBJ2-5; maybe TRBD1 (5 bases). This CDR3 has 13 amino acids. Germline values: CDR1 SGHTA, CDR2 FQGNSA. With 6 bases removed from V and 4 bases from J, the gap between germline ends came to 12 bases. The CDR3 coding sequence is TGTGCCAGCAGGCTTACAGGTCCAGAGACCCAGTACTTC. Protein: CASRLTGPETQYF.

The V gene is TRBV24-1, the J gene TRBJ1-5; D might be TRBD1 (5 bases). V dropped 8 bases and J dropped 0 bases, with 13 bases sitting between them. Germline lookup yields CDR1 KGHDR and CDR2 SFDVKD. This CDR3 spans 15 amino acids. The CDR3 DNA is TGTGCCACCAATCGGACAACTTATAGCAATCAGCCCCAGCATTTT. Amino acid sequence: CATNRTTYSNQPQHF.

This chain links TRBV6-5 with TRBJ2-1; 10 bases are shared with TRBD2. Germline V gene sequence: CDR1 MNHEY, CDR2 SVGAGI. The J segment lost 3 bases and the V segment lost 7 bases, leaving 6 bases of the junction unmatched. The CDR3 loop spans 15 amino acids. CDR3 nucleotides: TGTGCCAGCATACTAGCGGGGAACTACTACAATGAGCAGTTCTTC. Amino acid sequence: CASILAGNYYNEQFF.

This clone was recorded only once. V is TRBV2 and J is TRBJ1-6; D remains unclear. Trimming removed 2 bases at V and 6 bases at J, with 11 bases between. Looked up from germline, CDR1 is SNHLY and CDR2 is FYNNEI. The CDR3 has 15 amino acids. The chain's CDR3 is CASSERTTTNSPLHF. Written as DNA, the CDR3 is TGTGCCAGCAGTGAAAGGACGACTACTAATTCACCCCTCCACTTT.

The chain links TRBV12-3 or TRBV12-4 to TRBJ1-2; D might be TRBD1 (6 bases). The CDR3 consists of 12 residues. Between the trimmed V and J ends, which lost 2 bases and 7 bases, there was a span of 8 bases. This chain's CDR3 is CASSLYRAGYTF. CDR3 coding DNA: TGTGCCAGCAGTTTATACAGGGCTGGCTACACCTTC.

The gene calls are TRBV3-1 (or the pseudogene TRBV3-2) and TRBJ2-7, with 14 nucleotides matching TRBD2. The trim removed 4 bases at V and 3 bases at J, leaving 8 bases unmatched. The CDR3 contains 17 residues. The V gene's germline CDR1 is LGHDT and CDR2 YNNKEL (reference sequence). CDR3 sequence: CASSRGTSGSGVYEQYF. The CDR3 nucleotides read TGTGCCAGCAGCCGGGGGACTAGCGGGAGTGGGGTCTACGAGCAGTACTTC.

The chain joins TRBV3-1 (or the pseudogene TRBV3-2) to TRBJ2-1; 9 bases align to TRBD1. The V segment lost 4 bases and the J segment 6 bases; nucleotides outside the gene matches: 7. The CDR3 sequence is 15 residues long. Germline-derived CDR1 and CDR2 are LGHDT and YNNKEL (reference sequence). The CDR3 sequence: CASSLPGQGTNEQFF. CDR3 sequence (DNA): TGTGCCAGCAGCCTCCCGGGACAGGGTACCAATGAGCAGTTCTTC.

The chain is built from TRBV13 and TRBJ2-7; 11 bases are a match to TRBD2. There are 15 residues in the CDR3. The germline gives CDR1 PRHDT, CDR2 FYEKMQ (reference sequence). V lost 5 bases, J lost 6 bases, and 9 bases stayed unmatched. The CDR3 bases are TGTGCCAGCAGCAACACCGGGACTAGCGGTTCCGAGCAGTACTTC. Encoded protein: CASSNTGTSGSEQYF.

This chain joins TRBV6-2 or TRBV6-3 and TRBJ2-3; D is possibly TRBD1 (6 bases). The CDR3 consists of 14 residues. The V gene's germline CDR1 is MNHEY and CDR2 SVGEGT. V was cut by 3 bases and J by 5 bases, with 12 bases left in between. This CDR3 is CASSYSTGQDTQYF. DNA for the CDR3: TGTGCCAGCAGTTATTCGACAGGTCAAGATACGCAGTATTTT.

The chain combines TRBV7-2 with TRBJ2-5, with 9 bases lining up with TRBD2. Germline V gene lookup returns CDR1 SGHTA and CDR2 FQGNSA. Losses at the gene ends were 1 base for V and 5 bases for J; bases not matched to a gene: 14. The CDR3 spans 18 residues. As DNA, the CDR3 is TGTGCCAGCAGCTTAGTATCGGCTAGCGGGATACGTTTGGAGACCCAGTACTTC. Residues: CASSLVSASGIRLETQYF.

This rearrangement joins TRBV18 to TRBJ2-5; perhaps TRBD1 as D (5 bases). Germline V gives CDR1 KGHSH, CDR2 LQKENI. The CDR3 is made up of 16 amino acids. The V end was cut by 2 bases, the J end by 3 bases, with 16 bases between. In DNA, the CDR3 is TGTGCCAGCTCACCAAATCCTCCATGGACAAAAGAGACCCAGTACTTC. Its protein product is CASSPNPPWTKETQYF.

On this clone: The junction shows a germline mismatch at one end, possibly a read error. DNA of the CDR3: TGTGCCAGTACTGAACAGGGGAACTCCGGGGAGCTGTTTTTT. Encoded protein: CASTEQGNSGELFF. This chain links TRBV19 with TRBJ2-2; 7 nucleotides align to TRBD1. Germline assignment: CDR1 LNHDA and CDR2 SQIVND (reference sequence). CDR3 size: 14 residues.

The rearrangement joins TRBV15 to TRBJ1-6; 7 positions agree with TRBD1. The CDR3 spans 14 residues. Looked up from germline, CDR1 is LNHNV and CDR2 is YYDKDF (reference sequence). The V and J ends lost 6 bases and 8 bases, in that order; junction bases with no gene match: 7. This chain's CDR3 is CATRMDRQYSPLHF. Here the CDR3 DNA reads TGTGCCACCAGGATGGACAGGCAATATTCACCCCTCCACTTT.

V and J are TRBV7-9 and TRBJ1-4; D is unclear. The CDR3 covers 15 residues. The germline CDR1 and CDR2 sequences are SEHNR and FQNEAQ (reference sequence). V lost 7 bases, J lost 5 bases, and 17 bases lay in between. The CDR3 spells CASIRRPGANEKLFF. The DNA of the CDR3 is TGTGCCAGCATCCGCCGCCCGGGAGCGAATGAAAAACTGTTTTTT.

The J gene is TRBJ1-2, the V gene TRBV25-1, with D possibly being TRBD1 (5 bases). The CDR3 extends over 15 amino acids. Trimming took 1 base from V and 5 from J, leaving 14 bases between them. Germline CDR1 reads MGHDK; CDR2 reads SYGVNS. The CDR3 nucleotides are TGTGCCAGCAGTGAATCCCGGGGGATCCAATATGGCTACACCTTC. Protein: CASSESRGIQYGYTF.

The V gene is TRBV7-2, the J gene TRBJ1-3; 9 bases line up with TRBD1. Per germline, CDR1 SGHTA and CDR2 FQGNSA. This CDR3 has 15 amino acids. Losses at the gene ends were 3 bases for V and 2 bases for J; bases not matched to a gene: 2. DNA of the CDR3: TGTGCCAGCAGCTTTGGGACAGGGCCTGGAAACACCATATATTTT. Residues: CASSFGTGPGNTIYF. Full variable domain (remainder filled in from reference TRBV7-2 and TRBJ1-3): GAGVSQSPSNKVTEKGKDVELRCDPISGHTALYWYRQSLGQGLEFLIYFQGNSAPDKSGLPSDRFSAERTGGSVSTLTIQRTQQEDSAVYLCASSFGTGPGNTIYFGEGSWLTVV.

CDR3 sequence reads: CASSQRLAGKNEQFF. The CDR3 coding sequence is TGTGCCAGCAGCCAGAGACTAGCGGGAAAGAATGAGCAGTTCTTC. The V call is TRBV5-6, the J call TRBJ2-1; 11 bases are shared with TRBD2. Germline CDR1 SGHDT, CDR2 YYEEEE. The CDR3 has 15 residues. The V segment lost 4 bases and the J segment 7 bases; nucleotides outside the gene matches: 7.

In the case of this clone: Other DNA sequences within the sample encode an identical CDR3. The chain links TRBV7-2 to TRBJ1-1; D ambiguous. CDR1 is SGHTA and CDR2 is FQGNSA in the germline V gene. V lost 0 bases and J 0 bases, leaving 5 bases between the germline ends. The CDR3 covers 14 residues. The CDR3 region has the DNA TGTGCCAGCAGCTTAGCTTTCTTGAACACTGAAGCTTTCTTT. It codes for CASSLAFLNTEAFF.

The chain combines TRBV27 with TRBJ2-7; weak D call: TRBD2 (5 bases). V was pared by 1 base and J by 0 bases, with 10 bases between. The CDR3 is made up of 15 amino acids. CDR1 and CDR2 (germline): MNHEY, SMNVEV (reference sequence). The CDR3 DNA reads TGTGCCAGCAGTTTATTTCCCGGACTCTCCTACGAGCAGTACTTC. It encodes CASSLFPGLSYEQYF.

The chain recombines TRBV10-3 with TRBJ1-6; possibly TRBD1 for D (6 bases). Trimming removed 3 bases from V and 5 bases from J, with 11 bases in between. Germline loops: CDR1 ENHRY, CDR2 SYGVKD. This CDR3 spans 15 amino acids. Written as DNA, the CDR3 is TGTGCCATCAGTGAAGGACAGTATCATAATTCACCCCTCCACTTT. It yields the protein CAISEGQYHNSPLHF.

The V and J genes are TRBV12-5 and TRBJ2-7; weak D call: TRBD2 (5 bases). The CDR3 totals 12 residues. The ends were cut back, 0 bases at V and 7 bases at J, with 7 bases in the middle. Looked up from germline, CDR1 is LGHNT and CDR2 is FRNRAP. CDR3 sequence: CASGLVPGEQYF. The CDR3 bases are TGTGCTAGTGGTTTGGTACCGGGGGAGCAGTACTTC.

V is TRBV5-1 and J is TRBJ2-1; tentative D call: TRBD2 (5 bases). The CDR3 sequence is 15 residues long. Looked up from germline, CDR1 is SGHRS and CDR2 is YFSETQ. V lost 1 base to trimming and J lost 5 bases, with 13 bases between them. The CDR3 region is CASSLRPSRNNEQFF. The CDR3 DNA reads TGCGCCAGCAGCTTGCGGCCTAGCCGAAACAATGAGCAGTTCTTC.